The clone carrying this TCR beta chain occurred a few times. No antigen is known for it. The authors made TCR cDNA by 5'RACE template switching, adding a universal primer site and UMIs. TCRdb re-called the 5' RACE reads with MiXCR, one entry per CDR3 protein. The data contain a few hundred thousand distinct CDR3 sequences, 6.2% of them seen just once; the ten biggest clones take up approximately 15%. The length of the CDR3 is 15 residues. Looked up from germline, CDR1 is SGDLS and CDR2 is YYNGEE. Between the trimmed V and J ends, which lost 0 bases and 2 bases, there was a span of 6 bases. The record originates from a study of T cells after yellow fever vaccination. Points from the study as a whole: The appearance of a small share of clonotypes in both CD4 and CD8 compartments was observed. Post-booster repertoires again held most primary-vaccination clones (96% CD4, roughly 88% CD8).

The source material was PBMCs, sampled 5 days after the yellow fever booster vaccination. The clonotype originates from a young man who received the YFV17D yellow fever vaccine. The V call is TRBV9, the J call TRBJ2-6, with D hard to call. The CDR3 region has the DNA TGTGCCAGCAGCGTAGAAGGCACTGGGGCCAACGTCCTGACTTTC. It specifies CASSVEGTGANVLTF.